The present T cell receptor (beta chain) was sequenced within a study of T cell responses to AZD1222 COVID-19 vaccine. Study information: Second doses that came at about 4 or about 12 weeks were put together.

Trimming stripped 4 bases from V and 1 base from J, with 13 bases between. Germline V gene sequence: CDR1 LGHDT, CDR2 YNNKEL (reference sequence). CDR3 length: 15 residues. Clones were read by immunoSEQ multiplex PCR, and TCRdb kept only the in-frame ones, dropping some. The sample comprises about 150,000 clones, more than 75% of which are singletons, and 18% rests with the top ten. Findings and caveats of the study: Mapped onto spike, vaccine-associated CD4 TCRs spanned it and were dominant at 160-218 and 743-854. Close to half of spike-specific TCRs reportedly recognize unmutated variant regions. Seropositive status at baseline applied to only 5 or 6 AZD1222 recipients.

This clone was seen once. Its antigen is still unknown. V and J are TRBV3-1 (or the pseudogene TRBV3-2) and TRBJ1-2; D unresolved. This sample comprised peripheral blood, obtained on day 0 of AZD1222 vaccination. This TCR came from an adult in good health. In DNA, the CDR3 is TGTGCCAGCAGCCCACCTAGACCTAATAACTATGGCTACACCTTC. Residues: CASSPPRPNNYGYTF.